This TCR beta chain appears in the sequencing data of a study of cytomegalovirus exposure and HLA in healthy donors. Background on the study: The platform used for the 120 or so validation repertoires matched that of the roughly 630 first-cohort repertoires, a later analysis reported. Notes on the study in general: The tendency of first-cohort TCR clusters to co-occur in the roughly 130 validation repertoires emerged from a later analysis. The study flagged around 150 TCR beta chains as cytomegalovirus-associated.

On this clone: Its antigen is unknown.

CDR1 and CDR2 from the germline V gene are MGHRA and YSYEKL. CDR3 length: 14 amino acids. V was clipped by 4 bases and J by 8 bases, with 14 bases between them. Some clones are missing from TCRdb's copy, which holds only in-frame ones; the method was immunoSEQ multiplex PCR. The data contain fewer than 250,000 clones, over 75% of them singletons. The approximately 120-subject validation cohort, separate from the roughly 700-subject first cohort, included the donors. The chain combines TRBV4-1 with TRBJ1-4; maybe TRBD1 (6 bases). The sequence came from a woman between 18 and 29 years old in good health and CMV-seropositive. Sequenced input: PBMCs. This chain's CDR3 is CASSLDRWVEKLFF. The CDR3 DNA sequence: TGCGCCAGCAGCCTCGACAGGTGGGTCGAAAAACTGTTTTTT.